This T cell receptor beta chain was observed in a study of OX40 agonist ivuxolimab in advanced cancers. With regard to the full study: Ivuxolimab was a fully human IgG2 agonistic monoclonal antibody targeting the costimulatory receptor OX40 (CD134). Intravenous ivuxolimab was administered to patients every 2 weeks at six dose levels: 0.01, 0.1, 0.3, 1.5, 3 and 10 mg/kg. Of the approximately 53 patients in dose escalation, about 20 had hepatocellular carcinoma, around 15 had melanoma, 9 had renal cell carcinoma and 9 had head and neck cancer. In the dose-escalation cohort, 82.7% of patients were male, and the mean age was roughly 60 years with a range of roughly 23 to 79. Patients were allowed to have had prior anti-PD-1, anti-PD-L1 or anti-CTLA-4 therapy, and around two fifths of the dose-escalation patients had been treated with checkpoint inhibitors. Partial responses occurred in three dose-escalation patients: two with cutaneous melanoma and one with hepatocellular carcinoma. Peripheral TCRbeta sequencing was intended to test whether TCR sequence diversity was altered and clonal T-cell expansion was caused by ivuxolimab. The monotherapy dose-escalation portion (N of about 57 patients) of the phase I ivuxolimab trial is reported in the paper.

The trial excluded patients who had a history of autoimmune disease or who were on systemic immunosuppression. Peripheral blood for TCR sequencing was drawn from every dose cohort at baseline, at cycle 4 day 1 and at cycle 7 day 1. Samples came from an open-label, multicenter, first-in-human phase I dose-escalation trial of ivuxolimab. Adults with locally advanced or metastatic melanoma, renal cell carcinoma, hepatocellular carcinoma or head and neck squamous cell carcinoma were enrolled in the trial. CD4+ and CD8+ T cells were sorted separately from peripheral blood before TCR sequencing. Results the study describes overall, beyond this receptor: At doses of 0.1 to 3.0 mg/kg, clonal expansion of both CD4+ and CD8+ blood T cells was observed from baseline to week 6. Low levels of normalized T-cell clonal expansion were also seen in some nonresponding patients. In the 0.1-3.0 mg/kg groups, partial responders had among the lowest normalized peripheral clonal expansion, particularly in CD8+ T cells. After ivuxolimab, more expanded clones were found on average in CD8+ T cells than in CD4+ T cells. The antigen specificity of the peripheral T cells that underwent clonal expansion was not determined.

At the junction V is shortened by 5 bases and J by 3 bases, with 16 bases in between. From its cysteine to its phenylalanine, the CDR3 spans 15 amino acids. Kept here is only the CDR3 DNA, which spans 45 bases and is read in frame from base 1. CDR1 is given as LNHDA and CDR2 as SQIVND, both from the germline V gene (reference sequence). Genomic DNA was isolated from the sorted cells so that the TCRbeta CDR3 region could be sequenced. The immunoSEQ Assay was used for sequencing of TCRbeta CDR3 regions. Held by TCRdb, this immuneACCESS table contains in-frame sequences only and omits some clones. Under half of the omission traces to an unresolved V gene where checked; the cause of the rest is unknown. This sample lists about 36,000 clones; 60% to 80% were detected once. The top ten hold less than 20% of the sample. A remark on this clone: Which antigen it targets is not known. Per-base quality was not reported, and no clone a single base away is much larger than it.

Recombination linked TRBV19 to TRBJ1-2; the D gene lacks a confident call. This sequence was found in an adult with an advanced solid tumor such as melanoma, head and neck, liver or kidney cancer. This sample comprised CD4+ or CD8+ T cells sorted from blood, obtained in a trial of the OX40 agonist ivuxolimab. The nucleotide sequence is given as TGTGCCAGTAGTCCATCAGTTTTTGGGTACTATGGCTACACCTTC. This yields the protein CASSPSVFGYYGYTF.